This TCR beta chain originates from a study of cytomegalovirus exposure and HLA in healthy donors (dated by TCRdb to about 2017). At the level of the whole study: In an earlier analysis of about 560 of the donors, under 300 Gb of sequence data and roughly 100 million unique TCR beta sequences from about 179 million T cells were reported. The study combined high-throughput TCR immunosequencing, statistical association of individual TCRs with disease status, and machine learning to predict cytomegalovirus infection status. A later genetic analysis took genome-wide SNP genotypes for 398 of the 666 donors and used that subset as a discovery cohort. Alongside the repertoire data, information on donor age, sex, ethnicity and CMV serostatus was compiled. All discovery cohort repertoires had been generated on a single sequencing platform. The study was designed to test whether signatures of past pathogen exposure could be identified by cataloging public T cell receptors. Roughly 300 gigabases of sequencing data and around 85 million unique TCR sequences made up an early release that covered about 640 HLA-typed donors. To decide whether each TCR beta V gene segment behaved as functional or pseudogenic, an earlier analysis of some 600 of the donors relied on high-throughput TCR beta sequencing. Class I and class II HLA loci were covered by the typing at four-digit resolution. The later analysis used no new phenotypic data to find candidate immune exposures, relying instead on TCR beta sequences and their occurrence across donors. The study profiled the T cell repertoires of hundreds of subjects by immunosequencing and related them to cytomegalovirus serostatus. Among the roughly 400 genotyped donors, approximately 76% belonged to the genetic ancestry cluster associated with self-reported Caucasian donors. Among almost 400 genotyped donors of the cohort, an average of about 240,000 unique TCR beta nucleotide sequences were sequenced per donor, roughly 18% of them non-productive. Four or five DR-DQ haplotypes were handled as single units for association and clustering, since linkage in the cohort was strong. A separate validation cohort of 100 to 150 different subjects was used in addition to the approximately 610-subject first cohort. Typing coverage varied by locus: 629-630 donors for A, B, C, DRB1 and DQB1; roughly 560 for DQA1; 600 to 610 for DPA1; more than 450 for DPB1. A later analysis re-analyzed previously published TCR beta repertoires from about 730 donors and added high-resolution HLA genotyping to study TCR occurrence patterns. Here is what the overall study found, with its caveats: V-gene and J-gene trimming of TCR beta chains was associated with a missense DCLRE1C variant in a later genetic analysis, and the association was replicated in an independent cohort. Several of the top co-occurrence clusters appeared to be linked to parvovirus B19, influenza, CMV and Epstein-Barr virus, according to a later analysis. Most TCR sequences were observed very rarely across donors, whereas some public TCRs were present in many individuals. A few of the identified cytomegalovirus-associated TCR beta chains were confirmed in vitro to be specific for cytomegalovirus antigens. Cytomegalovirus status was reported to be diagnosed by the classifier with high specificity and sensitivity in both the original and validation cohorts. A later analysis found that TCR association rates varied across HLA loci, with DRB1 alleles showing the most associated TCRs and HLA-C alleles the fewest. A cluster of highly shared sequence variants was judged likely to be a technical artifact of the sequencing pipeline. CMV serostatus was the only immune exposure information available for the cohort. Because the 87-base-pair reads could not distinguish some IMGT-functional V segments, including TRBV6-2 and TRBV6-3, those segments were excluded. In an earlier analysis of 587 of the donors, most TCR beta V segments appeared in productive rearrangements about 87% or about 30% of the time, broadly matching IMGT annotations. Because counts were too low, seventeen rarely observed V segments, including chromosome 9 orphons, were excluded from the earlier analysis of some 540 of the donors. The authors suggested that the approach could potentially be generalized to other disease states and immunological phenotypes. A later analysis associated 17,000 or so TCR beta sequences with specific HLA alleles at a false discovery rate of 0.05. Most CMV-associated TCR beta chains appeared to be HLA-restricted in a later analysis, and the HLA associations seemed to be driven largely by CMV exposure. In a later genetic analysis, fewer N-insertions in productive TCRs were reported among donors in an Asian-associated ancestry cluster than the roughly 640-donor mean. Because some donors lacked HLA typing at each locus, the association tests relied only on the typed subset. A total of 150 or so TCR beta chains were listed by the study as associated with cytomegalovirus. Correlated functional status among segregating V segments might be attributable to linkage disequilibrium, but an unknown experimental factor could not be ruled out. Presence/absence analyses assumed roughly uniform sequencing depth across donors, an assumption that may not hold. The cohort was sequenced for TCR beta chains only, and without alpha or paired-chain data the features that could be detected were limited. In a later analysis, HLA-associated TCR beta chains were found to be more clonally expanded and to have lower generation probabilities than equally common non-associated chains. Assigning TCR associations to individual alleles was difficult when HLA alleles, especially DR and DQ, strongly co-occurred. A further reported finding was that TCR beta sequences accurately predicted the HLA-A and HLA-B alleles for most subjects in the first cohort.

The cohort comprised several hundred healthy bone marrow donors. At the time of sampling, every cohort member was nominally healthy, though immune exposures that went unrecorded were likely present. The donor was CMV seropositive and belonged to the group of some 290 seropositive cohort members. A peripheral blood sample was provided by each donor, and peripheral blood mononuclear cells were used for TCR beta sequencing. Genomic DNA extraction from the blood cell samples was performed with the Qiagen DNeasy Blood Extraction Kit. Library preparation was by the immunoSEQ multiplex PCR assay. A mixture of 60 forward primers for TCR Vbeta segments and 13 reverse primers for TCR Jbeta segments was used in the multiplex PCR. A multiplex PCR assay on genomic DNA amplified the CDR3 region of rearranged TCR beta genes. The Illumina HiSeq System was used to sequence the amplified TCR beta libraries as 87-base-pair reads. The authors processed their data as follows. In a later analysis, some 80 million unique TCR beta chains were counted across the roughly 610 repertoires, and roughly 9.9 million of these chains were shared by at least two donors. Raw reads were error-corrected and collapsed into unique sequences by a nearest-neighbor algorithm in which closely related sequences were merged to remove PCR and sequencing errors. V, D and J gene segments were assigned by aligning CDR3 sequences to IMGT reference sequences. For a sequence to be retained, at least a six-nucleotide match to both a V gene segment and a J gene segment was required. Rearrangements were called productive when the CDR3 lacked stop codons and stayed in frame with V and J; all others were non-productive. CDR3 was defined by IMGT convention, running from the second conserved V-encoded cysteine to the conserved J-encoded phenylalanine. The earlier analysis of approximately 590 of the donors excluded any sequence lacking an unambiguous match to a single V gene segment. An earlier analysis of some 610 of the donors called V segments functional above 56.7% productive rearrangements and segregating when the between-donor standard deviation exceeded 5%. A statistical classification framework was built for diagnosing cytomegalovirus status from the catalog of TCR beta chain sequences. V and J gene assignment, in a later analysis, came from comparing TCR nucleotide sequences with IMGT/GENE-DB human TR gene sequences. The TCRdist pipeline was used in a later analysis to assign CDR3 sequences and most-parsimonious VDJ recombination scenarios. In a later analysis, each TCR beta chain was defined by its CDR3 amino acid sequence together with its V-gene family, and reads without a unique V-gene family were excluded. As a way to deal with suspected cross-contamination and a sequencing artifact, a later analysis dropped 450 to 600 nucleotide sequences that were highly shared and had low generation probability. For each public chain, a later analysis derived a clonal expansion index from normalized ranks of inferred template counts within each repertoire. In a later analysis, generation probabilities were computed with a VDJ recombination model fitted to out-of-frame rearrangements, and the resulting probabilities were checked against IGoR. In a later analysis, TCR-TCR, TCR-HLA and TCR-CMV co-occurrence was scored with hypergeometric tests, and a repertoire-size bias correction was applied to TCR pairs. A later analysis estimated false discovery rates by permuting HLA or CMV assignments 20 times. A later analysis grouped co-occurring TCRs with DBSCAN, adding TCRdist sequence similarity when clustering within HLA-allele-positive subsets. Repertoires with fewer than 30,000 or more than 120,000 public chains were left out of co-occurrence clustering, as were a handful of repertoires with anomalous nucleotide sharing. TCRdb took over this immuneACCESS table, retaining in-frame rearrangements with V and J assigned. Such tables are incomplete; in checked studies, under half of the missing clones stem from an unresolved V gene, and the remainder is unexplained. That table gives V, J and clone size, and the DNA gave D and trimming. The sample table lists about 150,000 clones, about 76% of them with a count of one. The top ten hold 5% to 5.5% of the sample.

V and J are truncated by 6 bases and 3 bases respectively, leaving an intervening sequence of 6 bases. Via the germline V gene, CDR1 is SNHLY and CDR2 FYNNEI. From the cysteine up to the phenylalanine, the CDR3 has a length of 11 residues. This entry keeps only the CDR3 DNA: 33 bases, framed from base 1. As for this clone: The specificity of this receptor is unknown. No qualities accompany the bases; no much larger clone lies one base away.

The receptor was isolated from a woman aged 18-35 years in good health and CMV-seropositive. The sequenced sample consisted of PBMCs. Recombination connected TRBV2 to TRBJ2-7, with the D gene call left open. The sequenced DNA: TGTGCCAGCAGGATAGACTACGAGCAGTACTTC. This codes for CASRIDYEQYF.